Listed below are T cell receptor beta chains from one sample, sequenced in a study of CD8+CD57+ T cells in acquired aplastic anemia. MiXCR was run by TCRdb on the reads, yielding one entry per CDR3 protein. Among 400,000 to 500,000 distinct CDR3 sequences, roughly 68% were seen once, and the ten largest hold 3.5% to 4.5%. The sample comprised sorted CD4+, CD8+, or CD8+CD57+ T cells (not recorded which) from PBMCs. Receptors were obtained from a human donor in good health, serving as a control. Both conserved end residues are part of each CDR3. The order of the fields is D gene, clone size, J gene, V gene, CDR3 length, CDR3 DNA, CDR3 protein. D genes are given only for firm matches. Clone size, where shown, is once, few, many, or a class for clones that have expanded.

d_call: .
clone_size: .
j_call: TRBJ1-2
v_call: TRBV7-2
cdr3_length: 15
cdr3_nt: TGTGCCAGCAGCTCGGGACCACGATCTAACTATGGCTACACCTTC
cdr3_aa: CASSSGPRSNYGYTF

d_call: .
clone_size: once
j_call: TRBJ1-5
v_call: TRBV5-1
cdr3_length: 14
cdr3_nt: TGCGCCAGCAGCTTCTCCGGGGATCCGGCGCCCCAGCATTTT
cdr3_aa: CASSFSGDPAPQHF

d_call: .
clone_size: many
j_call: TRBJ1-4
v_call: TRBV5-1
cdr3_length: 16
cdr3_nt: TGCGCCAGCAGCTTCGTGGGGGTCTTAACTAATGAAAAACTGTTTTTT
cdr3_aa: CASSFVGVLTNEKLFF

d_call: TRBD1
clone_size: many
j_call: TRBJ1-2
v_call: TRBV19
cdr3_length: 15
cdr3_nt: TGTGCCAGTATTTCCCAGGGACAGGGGCCATATGGCTACACCTTC
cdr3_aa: CASISQGQGPYGYTF

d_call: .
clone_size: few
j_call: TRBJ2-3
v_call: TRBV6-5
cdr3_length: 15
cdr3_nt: TGTGCCAGCAGACTGGGGGCAGGCTACTCAGATACGCAGTATTTT
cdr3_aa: CASRLGAGYSDTQYF

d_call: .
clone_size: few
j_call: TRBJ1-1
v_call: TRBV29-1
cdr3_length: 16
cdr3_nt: TGCAGCGTTGAAGGTCCCACCGGGGATGCGGACACTGAAGCTTTCTTT
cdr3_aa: CSVEGPTGDADTEAFF

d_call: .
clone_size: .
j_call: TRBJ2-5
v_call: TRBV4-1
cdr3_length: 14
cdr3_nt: TGCGCCAGCAGCCAAGAGGGTAGCGTAGAGACCCAGTACTTC
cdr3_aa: CASSQEGSVETQYF

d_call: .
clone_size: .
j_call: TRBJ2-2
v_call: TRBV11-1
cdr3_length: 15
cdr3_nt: TGTGCCGGCAGTGCCATGGAGGTGGGGCTCGGGGAGCTGTTTTTT
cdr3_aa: CAGSAMEVGLGELFF

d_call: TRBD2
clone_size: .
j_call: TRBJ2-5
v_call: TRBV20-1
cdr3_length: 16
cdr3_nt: TGCAGTGCTAGAGATCAGGGCGGGAGCTCCATGGAGACCCAGTACTTC
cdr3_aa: CSARDQGGSSMETQYF

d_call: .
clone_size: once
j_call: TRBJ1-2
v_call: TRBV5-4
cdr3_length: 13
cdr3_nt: TGCGCCAGCAGCCAAGGACGGAGTGCTGGCTACACCTTC
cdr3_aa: CASSQGRSAGYTF

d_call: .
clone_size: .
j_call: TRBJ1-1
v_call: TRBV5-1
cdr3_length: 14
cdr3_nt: TGTGCCAGCAGCGTGGCAGGACATAGGACTGAAGCTTTCTTT
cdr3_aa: CASSVAGHRTEAFF

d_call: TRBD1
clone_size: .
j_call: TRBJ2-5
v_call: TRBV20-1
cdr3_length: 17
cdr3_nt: TGCAGTGCTAGAGATTCGGTCAAGGGGGCCGACCAAGAGACCCAGTACTTC
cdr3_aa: CSARDSVKGADQETQYF

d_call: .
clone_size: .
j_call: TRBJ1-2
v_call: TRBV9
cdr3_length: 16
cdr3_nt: TGTGCCAGCAGCGTAGAGATCACGGGCCTTGGGGATGGCTACACCTTC
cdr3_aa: CASSVEITGLGDGYTF

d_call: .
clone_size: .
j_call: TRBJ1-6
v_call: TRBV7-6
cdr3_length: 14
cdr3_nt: TGTGCCAGCAGCCTGGAGGCGAACACCTCACCCTTCTTTTTT
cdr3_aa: CASSLEANTSPFFF

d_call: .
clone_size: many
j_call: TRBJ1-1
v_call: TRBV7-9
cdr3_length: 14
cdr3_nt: TGTGCCAGCAGCCGTGCGGGAGCCAACACTGAAGCTTTCTTT
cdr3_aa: CASSRAGANTEAFF

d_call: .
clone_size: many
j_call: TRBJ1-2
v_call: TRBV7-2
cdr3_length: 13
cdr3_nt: TGTGCCAGCAGCTTGTGGCAAGGGGACGGCTACACCTTC
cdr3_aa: CASSLWQGDGYTF

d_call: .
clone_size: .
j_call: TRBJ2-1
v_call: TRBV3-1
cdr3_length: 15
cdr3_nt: TGTGCCAGCAGCCAAGACGCGAGCACCTACAATGAGCAGTTCTTC
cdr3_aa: CASSQDASTYNEQFF

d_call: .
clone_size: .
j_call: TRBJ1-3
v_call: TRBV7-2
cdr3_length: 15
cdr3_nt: TGTGCCAGCAGCTGGGGGACTAGCGGGGGATCCTACGAATATTTT
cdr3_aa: CASSWGTSGGSYEYF

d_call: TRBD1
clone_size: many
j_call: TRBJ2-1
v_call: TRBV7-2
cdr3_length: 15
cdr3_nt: TGTGCCAGCACCCAACAGGGGGCGCTGTCCAATGAGCAGTTCTTC
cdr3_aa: CASTQQGALSNEQFF